The entry below gives a single T cell receptor (beta chain) sequence along with its context. In its sample, this clone was seen a few times. It has no known antigen specificity. No base qualities exist here, and no much larger clone lies one base off it. The data originate from a study of beta chain features in type 1 diabetes (dated by TCRdb to the late 2010s). Notes on the research overall: Mean age, gender distribution, total cell number and subset yield were not different between patients and healthy donors. A total of 100 million to 140 million sorted cells were examined across all samples, and the number of cells per subset was strongly correlated with RNA yield. In the study, recently diagnosed type 1 diabetes patients and matched healthy donors were compared on the TCRB repertoires of their sorted circulating CD4+ T cell subsets. Regulatory and stem cell-like memory subsets were isolated from only 8 patients and roughly 8 healthy donors, whereas naive and central memory subsets came from all 30 or so donors.

Each donor gave one peripheral blood draw, averaging roughly 100 mL, which was collected into heparinised tubes. Using a panel that included CD45RO, CCR7, CD25, CD127, CD95 and CD27, naive, central memory, regulatory and stem cell-like memory CD4+ T cells were sorted on a BD FACSAria II. Every sorted population had a purity above 95%. Right away, PBMCs were isolated by Lymphoprep density gradient centrifugation and were stained directly, with no culture step. Samples were stained and sorted in pairs, with one healthy donor and one patient per experiment, so that batch effects were minimized. The CDR3 starts with the cysteine, ends with the phenylalanine, and has 13 residues. Only the CDR3 DNA is retained, 39 bases long and in frame from the first base. V is pared back by 4 bases and J by 6 bases, with 14 bases lying between the germline termini. The CDR1 and CDR2 encoded by the germline V gene (reference sequence) are GTSNPN and SVGIG.

Broad study findings and their caveats: Sequencing cDNA rather than genomic DNA could over-represent highly expressing activated cells, although activation and CD3 levels did not differ between groups. Because the HLA sub-analyses included only small numbers of individuals, any influence of HLA type on TCRB rearrangement was left unresolved. PCR may preferentially amplify shorter templates, but because patient and control samples were amplified and corrected together, any resulting skew would affect both groups equally. In all four CD4+ subsets, TCRB CDR3 length was moderately but significantly shorter in type 1 diabetes patients. Naive, central memory and regulatory TCRB repertoires appeared to be more similar among patients than among healthy donors. Fewer insertions and more nucleotide deletions at VDJ recombination sites were observed in patients with type 1 diabetes, implying thymic rearrangement abnormalities.

The entire amount of isolated RNA was reverse transcribed using the High Capacity cDNA Reverse Transcription Kit, so the sequenced TCRB transcripts were expressed ones. Naive, central memory and regulatory T cell samples underwent deep immunoSEQ sequencing, averaging about 3.5 million total reads per sample. Sorted cells were lysed in RLT buffer and RNA was extracted with DNase-treated RNeasy Micro or Mini kits, depending on cell number. Each cell subset was processed separately to prevent cross-contamination, with patient and healthy donor samples processed together. The immunoSEQ multiplex PCR was used to amplify TCRB sequences from cDNA, yielding 87-bp fragments that span the CDR3 region. The amplicons were sequenced using the Illumina HiSeq platform. The source study handled its data this way. PCR bias was computationally corrected using synthetic template baselines, reads within Hamming distance 2 were collapsed, and singletons that could not be merged were discarded. Reads were aligned against IMGT so that V, D and J genes, CDR3 length and insertions or deletions at six rearrangement sites could be assigned. Within each subset, clonotype counts were normalized to the number of sorted cells before true diversity and Gini coefficients were calculated with the tcR R package. The overlap coefficient, calculated on TCRB nucleotide sequences, was used to measure repertoire sharing. As stored in TCRdb, this immuneACCESS dataset retains in-frame rearrangements with V and J assigned. A fraction of the clones does not appear; measured against another copy, unresolved V genes explain less than half of the discrepancy, and the remainder lacks a known reason. D and trimming were read from the DNA, whereas the V and J calls and clone size are those reported in that table. Present in this sample are roughly 160,000 clones, about 9% of which were seen just once. The ten most abundant clones make up around 0.5% of the sample.

The chain employs TRBV30 and TRBJ2-3, and the D gene may be TRBD2, 6 bases matching. Material: central memory CD4+ T cells from blood. The receptor comes from a woman younger than 30 with type 1 diabetes. The bases are TGTGCCTGGAATCGGGAGTCAGCGGATACGCAGTATTTT. Translated, it reads CAWNRESADTQYF.